The T cell receptor beta chain described here comes from a study of OX40 agonist ivuxolimab in advanced cancers. Study details: Two patients with cutaneous melanoma and one with hepatocellular carcinoma, three in total, showed partial responses.

The protocol was immunoSEQ multiplex PCR, while the TCRdb copy is restricted to in-frame clones and leaves out a portion. Among tens of thousands of clones listed, over 70% were seen once. Sampling of blood occurred at baseline, cycle 4 day 1, and cycle 7 day 1. The germline gives CDR1 LNHDA, CDR2 SQIVND (reference sequence). J was trimmed by 3 bases and V by 6 bases; bases with no gene match: 7. This CDR3 contains 15 residues. The rearrangement links TRBV19 to TRBJ2-7; TRBD1 matches at 11 bases. This sequence originates from an adult with an advanced solid tumor such as melanoma, head and neck, liver or kidney cancer. The specimen was CD4+ or CD8+ T cells sorted from blood, collected in a trial of the OX40 agonist ivuxolimab. The CDR3 nucleotides are TGTGCCAGTAGCTATACCGGGACAGGGGGCTACGAGCAGTACTTC. It yields the protein CASSYTGTGGYEQYF.